This T cell receptor beta chain originates from a study of cytomegalovirus exposure and HLA in healthy donors. Background on the study: Approximately 180 million T cells yielded 120 million or so unique TCR beta sequences, as an earlier analysis found.

Per the germline V gene, CDR1 is MNHNY and CDR2 is SVGAGI (reference sequence). There are 13 residues in the CDR3. Trimming stripped 7 bases from V and 1 base from J, with 10 bases between. PCR was performed using 60 Vbeta and 13 Jbeta primers. Assay used: immunoSEQ multiplex PCR; TCRdb lists only in-frame clones, some missing. The data hold fewer than 250,000 clones, with about nine tenths observed a single time. Study-level findings and limits: Per a prior analysis, the majority of TCR beta V segments were productive roughly 90% or roughly 30% of the time.

In the case of this clone: The antigen remains unidentified.

The sequence derives from a boy between 2 and 10 years old in good health and CMV-seronegative. The rearrangement joins TRBV6-6 to TRBJ1-1, with a tentative D call TRBD1 (6 bases). Source material: PBMCs. The CDR3 loop reads CASTQGRNTEAFF. CDR3 bases: TGTGCCAGCACCCAGGGGAGGAACACTGAAGCTTTCTTT.